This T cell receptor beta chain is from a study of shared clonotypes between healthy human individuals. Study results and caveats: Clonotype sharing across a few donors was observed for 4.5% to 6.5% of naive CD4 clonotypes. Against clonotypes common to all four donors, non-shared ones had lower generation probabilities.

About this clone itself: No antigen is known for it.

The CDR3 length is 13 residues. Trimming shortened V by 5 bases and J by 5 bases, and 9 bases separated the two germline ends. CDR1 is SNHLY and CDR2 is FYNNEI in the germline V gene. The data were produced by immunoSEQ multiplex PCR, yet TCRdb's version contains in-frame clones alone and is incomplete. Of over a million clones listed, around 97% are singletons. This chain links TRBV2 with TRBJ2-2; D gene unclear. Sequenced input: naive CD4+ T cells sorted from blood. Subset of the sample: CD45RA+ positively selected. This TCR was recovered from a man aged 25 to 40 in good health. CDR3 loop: CASSPRLTGELFF. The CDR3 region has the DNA TGTGCCAGCAGTCCACGACTGACCGGGGAGCTGTTTTTT. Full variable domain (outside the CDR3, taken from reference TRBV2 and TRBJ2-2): EPEVTQTPSHQVTQMGQEVILRCVPISNHLYFYWYRQILGQKVEFLVSFYNNEISEKSEIFDDQFSVERPDGSNFTLKIRSTKLEDSAMYFCASSPRLTGELFFGEGSRLTVL.